This T cell receptor beta chain is drawn from a study of cytomegalovirus exposure and HLA in healthy donors. The CDR3 length is 15 residues. Between the trimmed V and J ends, which lost 6 bases and 1 base, there was a span of 14 bases. Germline V gene data show CDR1 as ENHRY and CDR2 as SYGVKD. PCR employed 60 Vbeta and 13 Jbeta primers. TCRdb keeps only in-frame clones here, not all; method: immunoSEQ multiplex PCR. The sample lists 140,000 to 150,000 clones; around 84% were seen once. As concerns this clone: Its antigen is unknown.

The study's findings and limits: Later work found most CMV-associated TCR beta chains apparently HLA-restricted.

Regarding donors, all were healthy bone marrow donors. This TCR came from a man aged 35 to 55 in good health and CMV-seropositive. The J gene is TRBJ2-3, the V gene TRBV10-3; tentative D call: TRBD2 (6 bases). Sequencing was performed on PBMCs. CDR3 bases: TGTGCCATCAGGGGGAGGAGGCGCGGCACAGATACGCAGTATTTT. Translated: CAIRGRRRGTDTQYF.